This TCR beta chain derives from a study of cytomegalovirus exposure and HLA in healthy donors. Primers: 60 Vbeta forward and 13 Jbeta reverse. Some clones are missing from TCRdb's copy, which holds only in-frame ones; the method was immunoSEQ multiplex PCR. The sample yields some 180,000 clones, 84% seen once. With 7 bases removed from V and 4 bases from J, the gap between germline ends came to 14 bases. The CDR3 extends over 14 amino acids. The V gene's germline CDR1 is MDHEN and CDR2 SYDVKM. In the case of this clone: Its antigen is as yet unknown.

Whole-study results and caveats: In a later analysis, TCR beta V- and J-gene trimming showed a link to a missense DCLRE1C variant.

Sample: PBMCs. V is TRBV28 and J is TRBJ2-1; possibly TRBD2 for D (6 bases). This TCR came from a girl aged 2-9 years in good health and CMV-seropositive. The CDR3 reads CASTSSGLYNEQFF. The CDR3 bases are TGTGCCAGCACTTCCAGCGGGTTATACAATGAGCAGTTCTTC. Full variable domain (rest looked up from reference TRBV28 and TRBJ2-1): DVKVTQSSRYLVKRTGEKVFLECVQDMDHENMFWYRQDPGLGLRLIYFSYDVKMKEKGDIPEGYSVSREKKERFSLILESASTNQTSMYLCASTSSGLYNEQFFGPGTRLTVL.